This entry is about one TCR beta chain. Its antigen is not identified. Per the germline V gene, CDR1 is SGDLS and CDR2 is YYNGEE. The length of the CDR3 is 15 residues. Trimming at V came to 5 bases and at J to 0 bases, leaving 3 bases not matched to a gene. The sample comes from a study of cytomegalovirus exposure and HLA in healthy donors. General study findings and limits: Apparent HLA restriction characterized most CMV-associated TCR beta chains in a later analysis.

The PCR used 60 Vbeta and 13 Jbeta primers. TCRdb's table, derived via immunoSEQ multiplex PCR, lists solely in-frame clones and lacks some. The sample has some 160,000 clones. The clonotype originates from a man aged 25-45 years in good health and CMV-seronegative. Material for sequencing was PBMCs. The chain is built from TRBV9 and TRBJ2-1; the match to TRBD1 covers 9 bases. CDR3 nucleotide sequence: TGTGCCAGCAGGGAGACAGGGGGCTCCTACAATGAGCAGTTCTTC. It specifies CASRETGGSYNEQFF.